The 29 T cell receptor beta chains given below trace back to one sample, sequenced in a study of cytomegalovirus exposure and HLA in healthy donors. 60 Vbeta and 13 Jbeta primers were used in PCR. Repertoires were generated with immunoSEQ multiplex PCR, while TCRdb's copy carries only in-frame clones and drops some. The table lists approximately 150,000 clones, around 75% of them singletons, with roughly 4.5% in the top ten. The sample comprised PBMCs. The receptors come from a man between 18 and 35 years old in good health and CMV-seropositive.

The chain combines TRBV19 with TRBJ2-6, with D possibly matching TRBD1 (6 bases). The CDR3 loop spans 19 amino acids. The V end lost 0 bases, the J end lost 0 bases, and 15 bases lay between the germline ends. Germline V gives CDR1 LNHDA, CDR2 SQIVND (reference sequence). The CDR3 nucleotides read TGTGCCAGTAGTATAGATATCAGGGGATACCCCTCTGGGGCCAACGTCCTGACTTTC. It encodes CASSIDIRGYPSGANVLTF.

V usage is TRBV7-6 and J usage is TRBJ1-2; tentative D call: TRBD1 (6 bases). CDR1 is SGHVS, CDR2 FNYEAQ, per germline. CDR3 size: 14 residues. V was cut by 4 bases and J by 7 bases, with 16 bases left in between. The CDR3 coding sequence is TGTGCCAGCAGCTCGGGGGGGGACATTCCTGGCTACACCTTC. It yields the protein CASSSGGDIPGYTF.

The chain couples TRBV6-5 to TRBJ2-5; TRBD1 matches at 7 bases. The CDR3 is 15 amino acids. The V segment lost 6 bases and the J segment 1 base; nucleotides outside the gene matches: 8. Germline V gene sequence: CDR1 MNHEY, CDR2 SVGAGI. Here the CDR3 reads CASSPSGQIQETQYF. Here the CDR3 DNA reads TGTGCCAGCAGCCCCTCGGGACAGATCCAAGAGACCCAGTACTTC.

The chain recombines TRBV7-9 with TRBJ1-1; no clear D gene. The CDR3 loop spans 13 amino acids. Germline CDR1 and CDR2: SEHNR and FQNEAQ (reference sequence). V dropped 5 bases and J dropped 4 bases, with 11 bases sitting between them. CDR3: CASSLHRGTEAFF. Written as DNA, the CDR3 is TGTGCCAGCAGCCTTCACCGAGGCACTGAAGCTTTCTTT.

The rearrangement joins TRBV18 to TRBJ2-5; D gene uncertain. The V end lost 0 bases, the J end lost 1 base, and 9 bases lay between the germline ends. This CDR3 has 15 residues. Germline V gives CDR1 KGHSH, CDR2 LQKENI. The CDR3 region has the DNA TGTGCCAGCTCACCACCGGCAGGAATCCAAGAGACCCAGTACTTC. Translation gives CASSPPAGIQETQYF.

The sample holds one count of this clone. The V and J genes are TRBV5-1 and TRBJ2-2; the D gene is possibly TRBD1 (6 bases). CDR1 SGHRS and CDR2 YFSETQ come from the germline V gene. V lost 0 bases, J lost 2 bases, and 11 bases lay in between. The CDR3 runs 16 residues. For the CDR3, the DNA is TGCGCCAGCAGCTTGGGATGGGGACAAAACACCGGGGAGCTGTTTTTT. It is translated as CASSLGWGQNTGELFF.

The gene calls are TRBV6-1 and TRBJ2-5, with TRBD1 as a possible D gene (5 bases). The ends were cut back, 7 bases at V and 2 bases at J, with 14 bases in the middle. This CDR3 spans 14 amino acids. Germline values: CDR1 MNHNS, CDR2 SASEGT. CDR3 coding DNA: TGTGCCAGCACCTTGGGGCGGAATCAAGAGACCCAGTACTTC. Its translation is CASTLGRNQETQYF.

In this sample, this clone turned up a few times. The DNA for the CDR3 is TGTGCCAGCAGCCCCCAGAGCTTTTTCGGGGGGGCAGGGGCCAACGTCCTGACTTTC. Translated, it gives CASSPQSFFGGAGANVLTF. This chain connects TRBV14 to TRBJ2-6; 8 bases fit TRBD2. Germline V lookup: CDR1 SGHDN, CDR2 FVKESK. The junction had 15 bases not matched to a gene; V was cut back by 4 bases and J by 4 bases. The CDR3 is 19 amino acids.

A note on this clone: Distinct nucleotide sequences in the sample also encode this CDR3. This sequence joins TRBV20-1 and TRBJ2-2; 7 nucleotides match TRBD1. J lost 6 bases, V lost 6 bases, and 1 base had no gene match. This CDR3 is built from 11 residues. The germline CDR1 and CDR2 sequences are DFQATT and SNEGSKA (reference sequence). The CDR3 loop reads CSARGPGELFF. As DNA, the CDR3 is TGCAGTGCAAGGGGGCCCGGGGAGCTGTTTTTT.

The chain carries TRBV19 and TRBJ1-1; 7 nucleotides line up with TRBD1. CDR3 length: 14 residues. CDR1 is LNHDA, CDR2 SQIVND, per germline (reference sequence). Germline trimming cut 7 bases from V and 1 base from J; bases unmatched to any gene: 6. DNA of the CDR3: TGTGCCAGTACCTTCGACAGGGAGAACACTGAAGCTTTCTTT. Its protein product is CASTFDRENTEAFF.

V gene TRBV5-1 combines with J gene TRBJ1-2, with D maybe TRBD1 (5 bases). Germline V gene data show CDR1 as SGHRS and CDR2 as YFSETQ. CDR3 length: 15 amino acids. The V end lost 6 bases, the J end lost 0 bases, and 15 bases lay between the germline ends. CDR3: CASIPGGVTNYGYTF. DNA of the CDR3: TGCGCCAGCATCCCAGGAGGGGTGACTAACTATGGCTACACCTTC.

The chain carries TRBV9 and TRBJ2-1; the D gene is possibly TRBD2 (5 bases). Germline V CDR1 and CDR2: SGDLS, YYNGEE. The CDR3 covers 15 residues. V lost 4 bases and J 4 bases, leaving 15 bases between the germline ends. The CDR3 DNA follows: TGTGCCAGCAGCTCCCGTGGGGAGAGATACAATGAGCAGTTCTTC. Translated, it gives CASSSRGERYNEQFF.

CDR3 region: CASSLATGPRNEQFF. CDR3 nucleotide sequence: TGTGCCAGCAGCTTAGCGACAGGCCCACGCAATGAGCAGTTCTTC. The chain recombines TRBV11-3 with TRBJ2-1; D perhaps matches TRBD1 (6 bases). Germline V gene sequence: CDR1 SGHNT, CDR2 YENEEA. Trimming stripped 1 base from V and 6 bases from J, with 13 bases between. The CDR3 covers 15 residues.

The rearrangement uses TRBV19 and TRBJ1-1, with 8 bases fitting TRBD1. This CDR3 comprises 17 residues. Germline CDR1 LNHDA, CDR2 SQIVND (reference sequence). V shed 1 base and J 4 bases; nucleotides not matched to a gene: 11. CDR3 protein: CASSIVWGPTGVTEAFF. The CDR3 bases are TGTGCCAGTAGTATAGTTTGGGGACCGACAGGGGTCACTGAAGCTTTCTTT.

In the case of this clone: The limits of the CDR3 on the DNA are not certain, so only TCRdb's listed CDR3 is given. The chain carries TRBV12-5 and TRBJ1-2. The CDR3 extends over 13 residues, inclusive of both ends. Per germline, CDR1 LGHNT and CDR2 FRNRAP. CDR3 region: CASGSAPGYGYTF.

The chain recombines TRBV7-3 with TRBJ2-1; D call uncertain. V was shortened by 5 bases and J by 4 bases, with 9 bases between the two germline ends. The CDR3 extends over 13 amino acids. In germline, CDR1 is SGHTA, CDR2 FQGTGA. CDR3 region: CASSQAGYNEQFF. Here the CDR3 DNA reads TGTGCCAGCAGCCAGGCAGGTTACAATGAGCAGTTCTTC.

V is TRBV25-1 and J is TRBJ2-1; D is ambiguous. Germline CDR1 MGHDK, CDR2 SYGVNS. Between the trimmed V and J ends, which lost 0 bases and 8 bases, there was a span of 11 bases. The CDR3 is 14 residues long. The DNA for the CDR3 is TGTGCCAGCAGTGAATATGCCCTTACGGATGAGCAGTTCTTC. Translating gives CASSEYALTDEQFF.

J is TRBJ1-4 and V is TRBV5-6; D possibly corresponds to TRBD1 (6 bases). The CDR3 covers 15 residues. CDR1 SGHDT and CDR2 YYEEEE come from the germline V gene. Trimming removed 4 bases at V and 5 bases at J, with 15 bases between. The CDR3 region is CASSLRGRLNEKLFF. CDR3 DNA: TGTGCCAGCAGCCTCAGGGGAAGGCTGAATGAAAAACTGTTTTTT.

In its sample, this clone was seen a few times. The chain carries TRBV10-3 and TRBJ1-1, with 9 nucleotides matching TRBD1. V lost 2 bases, J lost 3 bases, and 4 bases stayed unmatched. The CDR3 spans 15 residues. Germline-derived CDR1 and CDR2 are ENHRY and SYGVKD. In DNA form, the CDR3 reads TGTGCCATCAGTGAGGGACAGGGGACGCACACTGAAGCTTTCTTT. This translates into CAISEGQGTHTEAFF.

The V gene is TRBV5-1, the J gene TRBJ2-6; 9 bases are a match to TRBD2. The germline V gene has CDR1 SGHRS and CDR2 YFSETQ. This CDR3 is 19 amino acids long. V shed 0 bases, J shed 4 bases, and the junction held 11 bases outside the gene matches. The CDR3 region is CASSLAGRGGPLGANVLTF. The CDR3 nucleotides are TGCGCCAGCAGCTTGGCGGGGCGGGGGGGCCCCCTGGGGGCCAACGTCCTGACTTTC.

This chain joins TRBV30 and TRBJ1-5; TRBD1 matches at 7 bases. CDR3 length: 15 amino acids. CDR1 and CDR2 (germline): GTSNPN, SVGIG (reference sequence). With 3 bases clipped from V and 2 bases from J, the junction kept 7 bases outside the gene matches. CDR3 in DNA: TGTGCCTGGAGCGCTGACAGGGTAGGCAATCAGCCCCAGCATTTT. It translates to CAWSADRVGNQPQHF.

V usage is TRBV18 and J usage is TRBJ1-1; possibly TRBD1 for D (6 bases). V was cut by 4 bases and J by 1 base, with 10 bases left in between. The CDR3 loop spans 14 amino acids. CDR1 and CDR2 from the germline V gene are KGHSH and LQKENI. The DNA for the CDR3 is TGTGCCAGCTCACAACGGGGACAGAACACTGAAGCTTTCTTT. Residues: CASSQRGQNTEAFF. The full variable domain, with the rest looked up from reference TRBV18 and TRBJ1-1, is NAGVMQNPRHLVRRRGQEARLRCSPMKGHSHVYWYRQLPEEGLKFMVYLQKENIIDESGMPKERFSAEFPKEGPSILRIQQVVRGDSAAYFCASSQRGQNTEAFFGQGTRLTVV.

The chain combines TRBV5-1 with TRBJ2-3, with TRBD2 identical over 8 bases. This CDR3 region has 16 residues. In germline, CDR1 is SGHRS, CDR2 YFSETQ. V was pared by 4 bases and J by 1 base, with 8 bases of the junction left unmatched. The CDR3, as DNA: TGCGCCAGCAGCCCCGCATCAGCGGGGGGCACAGATACGCAGTATTTT. Amino acids: CASSPASAGGTDTQYF.

With regard to this clone: As the CDR3 is not closed by the conserved phenylalanine or tryptophan, this likely results from a read error. J is TRBJ2-2 and V is TRBV6-5, with TRBD2 as a possible D gene (5 bases). CDR1 and CDR2 from the germline V gene are MNHEY and SVGAGI. The CDR3 totals 15 residues. The V and J ends lost 6 bases and 2 bases respectively, with 13 bases between them. CDR3 region: CASSQRPGNTGELFL. The CDR3 region has the DNA TGTGCCAGCAGCCAAAGACCGGGAAACACCGGGGAGCTGTTTCTT.

The rearrangement links TRBV20-1 to TRBJ1-4; unclear D gene. Trimming took 5 bases from V and 7 from J, leaving 8 bases between them. Germline loops: CDR1 DFQATT, CDR2 SNEGSKA (reference sequence). CDR3 length equals 11 residues. The CDR3 bases are TGCAGTGCTCTTACAACTGAAAAACTGTTTTTT. It translates to CSALTTEKLFF.

J is TRBJ1-2 and V is TRBV6-5; no firm D call. Germline V gene sequence: CDR1 MNHEY, CDR2 SVGAGI. The CDR3 has 13 residues. V was clipped by 7 bases and J by 5 bases, with 14 bases between them. The CDR3 region is CASTPNREYGYTF. The DNA for the CDR3 is TGTGCCAGCACCCCGAACAGAGAGTATGGCTACACCTTC.

Written as DNA, the CDR3 is TGCAGCGTTCACAGGACAGGCGAGACCCAGTACTTC. Its translation: CSVHRTGETQYF. The chain carries TRBV29-1 and TRBJ2-5; 7 nucleotides line up with TRBD1. Germline CDR1 is SQVTM and CDR2 is ANQGSEA. V shed 5 bases, J shed 5 bases, and the junction held 5 bases outside the gene matches. This CDR3 comprises 12 residues.

This clone was recorded only once. V gene TRBV5-8 combines with J gene TRBJ1-6; 7 nucleotides align to TRBD1. The CDR3 is 18 amino acids. Germline V gene data show CDR1 as SGHTS and CDR2 as YDEGEE. V dropped 1 base and J dropped 0; count of bases not matched to a gene: 7. Written as DNA, the CDR3 is TGTGCCAGCAGCTTGTTCCTGGGGGACAGCTCCTATAATTCACCCCTCCACTTT. Its protein is CASSLFLGDSSYNSPLHF.

The chain carries TRBV2 and TRBJ1-6; TRBD1 might be the D (6 bases). Trimming stripped 3 bases from V and 5 bases from J, with 11 bases between. Germline CDR1 is SNHLY and CDR2 is FYNNEI. CDR3 length: 15 residues. The CDR3 nucleotides read TGTGCCAGCAGTGATGGACAGCGAGATAATTCACCCCTCCACTTT. Its translation: CASSDGQRDNSPLHF.